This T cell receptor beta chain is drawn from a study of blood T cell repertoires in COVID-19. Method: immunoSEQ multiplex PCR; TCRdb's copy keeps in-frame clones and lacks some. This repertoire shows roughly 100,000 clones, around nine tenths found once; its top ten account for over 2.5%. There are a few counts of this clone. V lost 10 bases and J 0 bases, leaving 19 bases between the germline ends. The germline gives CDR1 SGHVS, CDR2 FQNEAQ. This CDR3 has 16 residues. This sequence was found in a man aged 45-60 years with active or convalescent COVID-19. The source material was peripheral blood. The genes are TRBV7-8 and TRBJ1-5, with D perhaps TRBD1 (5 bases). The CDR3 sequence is CATYGGTGISNQPQHF. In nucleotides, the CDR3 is TGTGCCACATACGGGGGGACTGGTATTAGCAATCAGCCCCAGCATTTT.